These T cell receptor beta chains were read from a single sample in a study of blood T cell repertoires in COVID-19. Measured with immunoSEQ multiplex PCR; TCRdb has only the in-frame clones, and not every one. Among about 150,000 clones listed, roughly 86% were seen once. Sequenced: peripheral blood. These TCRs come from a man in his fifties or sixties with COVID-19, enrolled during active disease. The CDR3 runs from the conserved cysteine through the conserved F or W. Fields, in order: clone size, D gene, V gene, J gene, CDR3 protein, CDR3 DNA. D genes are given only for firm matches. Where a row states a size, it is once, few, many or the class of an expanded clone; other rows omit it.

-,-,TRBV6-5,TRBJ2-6,CASTSGGSGANVLTF,TGTGCCAGCACCAGCGGTGGCTCTGGGGCCAACGTCCTGACTTTC
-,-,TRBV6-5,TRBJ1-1,CASSRGEANTEAFF,TGTGCCAGCAGCCGGGGAGAGGCGAACACTGAAGCTTTCTTT
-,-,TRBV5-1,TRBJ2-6,CASSLKATSSGANVLTF,TGCGCCAGCAGCTTGAAGGCGACTAGCTCTGGGGCCAACGTCCTGACTTTC
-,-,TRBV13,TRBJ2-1,CASSPRLNNEQFF,TGTGCCAGCAGCCCTAGACTGAACAATGAGCAGTTCTTC
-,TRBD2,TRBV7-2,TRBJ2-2,CASSPSQRDYGTGELFF,TGTGCCAGCAGCCCCAGCCAGCGGGATTACGGGACCGGGGAGCTGTTTTTT
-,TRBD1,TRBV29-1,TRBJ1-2,CSAGGQADGYTF,TGCAGCGCCGGGGGACAGGCTGATGGCTACACCTTC
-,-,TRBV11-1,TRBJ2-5,CASSPGWSRETQYF,TGTGCCAGCAGCCCAGGTTGGTCCAGGGAGACCCAGTACTTC
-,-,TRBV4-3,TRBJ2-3,CASSQLGGDTQYF,TGCGCCAGCAGCCAACTAGGGGGAGATACGCAGTATTTT
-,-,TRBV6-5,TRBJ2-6,CASSSGVGANVLTF,TGTGCCAGCAGTTCAGGGGTTGGGGCCAACGTCCTGACTTTC
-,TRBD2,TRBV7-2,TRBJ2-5,CASSLKLSGNDIERKTQYF,TGTGCCAGCAGCCTTAAACTTAGCGGGAACGATATTGAGAGAAAGACCCAGTACTTC
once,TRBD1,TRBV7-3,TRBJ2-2,CASSRQGVNTGELFF,TGTGCCAGCAGCCGACAGGGGGTAAACACCGGGGAGCTGTTTTTT
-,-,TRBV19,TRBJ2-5,CASSKLQETQYF,TGTGCCAGTAGCAAATTGCAAGAGACCCAGTACTTC
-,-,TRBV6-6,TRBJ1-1,CASNPGQTMNTEAFF,TGTGCCAGCAATCCCGGACAGACTATGAACACTGAAGCTTTCTTT
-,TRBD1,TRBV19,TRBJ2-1,CASSTGQGPYNEQFF,TGTGCCAGTAGTACCGGACAGGGTCCCTACAATGAGCAGTTCTTC
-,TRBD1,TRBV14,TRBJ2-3,CASSHGRGLDTQYF,TGTGCCAGCAGCCATGGAAGGGGGCTGGATACGCAGTATTTT
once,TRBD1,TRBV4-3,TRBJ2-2,CASSSVAGGVGELFF,TGCGCCAGCAGCTCAGTGGCAGGGGGTGTTGGGGAGCTGTTTTTT
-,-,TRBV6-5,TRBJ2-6,CATKRPGANVLTF,TGTGCCACCAAGAGGCCTGGGGCCAACGTCCTGACTTTC
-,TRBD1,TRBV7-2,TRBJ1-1,CASSLDSSGGTEAFF,TGTGCCAGCAGCTTAGACTCTTCAGGGGGGACTGAAGCTTTCTTT
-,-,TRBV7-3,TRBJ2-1,CASSLSPSSYNEQFF,TGTGCCAGCAGCTTATCTCCCTCGTCCTACAATGAGCAGTTCTTC
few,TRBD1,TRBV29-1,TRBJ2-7,CSVEVGTGSYEQYF,TGCAGCGTTGAGGTTGGGACAGGGAGTTACGAGCAGTACTTC
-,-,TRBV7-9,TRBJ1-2,CASSPRQAEGCTF,TGTGCCAGCAGCCCGAGACAGGCTGAAGGCTGCACCTTC
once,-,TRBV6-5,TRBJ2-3,CASSYSHADTDTQYF,TGTGCCAGCAGTTACTCGCATGCAGACACAGATACGCAGTATTTT
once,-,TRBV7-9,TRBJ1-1,CASTNTAGAEAFF,TGTGCCAGCACCAATACTGCGGGGGCTGAAGCTTTCTTT
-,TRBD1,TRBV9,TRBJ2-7,CASSNTGATWDEQYF,TGTGCCAGCAGCAATACAGGGGCCACTTGGGACGAGCAGTACTTC
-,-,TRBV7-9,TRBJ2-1,CASSLAPLAYNYNEQFF,TGTGCCAGCAGCTTAGCCCCACTAGCCTACAACTACAATGAGCAGTTCTTC
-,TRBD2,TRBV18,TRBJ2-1,CASSPPVASGEQFF,TGTGCCAGCTCACCACCGGTGGCTAGCGGTGAGCAGTTCTTC
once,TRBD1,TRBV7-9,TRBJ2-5,CASSPGQGNQETQYF,TGTGCCAGCAGCCCGGGACAGGGGAATCAAGAGACCCAGTACTTC
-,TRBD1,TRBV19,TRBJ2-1,CASSSGQGSGEQFF,TGTGCCAGTAGTAGCGGACAGGGTTCGGGTGAGCAGTTCTTC